These 11 T cell receptor beta chains came from one sample sequenced in a study of shared clonotypes between healthy human individuals. The protocol was immunoSEQ multiplex PCR, while the TCRdb copy is restricted to in-frame clones and leaves out a portion. The sample has about 2.4 million clones, approximately 90% seen once; the top ten hold about 0.13%. Sequenced: naive CD4+ T cells sorted from blood. Subset specified: CD45RA+ positively selected. The source of these receptors is a man between 18 and 29 years old in good health.

This chain connects TRBV10-3 to TRBJ2-7; TRBD1 matches 9 bases. The germline V gene encodes CDR1 ENHRY and CDR2 SYGVKD. CDR3 size: 14 residues. The V segment lost 10 bases and the J segment 4 bases; nucleotides outside the gene matches: 11. CDR3 nucleotides: TGTGCCACCTCCGGGACAGGGAACGGATACGAGCAGTACTTC. It specifies CATSGTGNGYEQYF.

J is TRBJ2-5 and V is TRBV6-5, with 8 bases lining up with TRBD1. This CDR3 has 14 amino acids. Losses at the gene ends were 10 bases for V and 2 bases for J; bases not matched to a gene: 9. The V gene's germline CDR1 is MNHEY and CDR2 SVGAGI. CDR3 loop: CATKPWTGQETQYF. The CDR3 DNA reads as TGTGCCACCAAACCTTGGACAGGGCAAGAGACCCAGTACTTC.

The rearrangement uses TRBV6-4 and TRBJ1-2; D gene ambiguous. Trimming stripped 6 bases from V and 5 bases from J, with 13 bases between. Germline lookup yields CDR1 MRHNA and CDR2 SNTAGT. The CDR3 totals 13 residues. The CDR3 DNA follows: TGTGCCAGCAGCAAAGGGTTAAATTATGGCTACACCTTC. Its translation: CASSKGLNYGYTF.

This rearrangement joins TRBV10-1 to TRBJ2-7, with 7 bases that match TRBD2. CDR1 is WNHNN and CDR2 is SYGVQD in the germline V gene (reference sequence). The CDR3 spans 19 residues. After removal of 6 bases from V and 1 base from J, the junction contained 21 bases not matched to a gene. The CDR3 reads CASRGLKGNFEGLSYEQYF. The CDR3, as DNA: TGCGCCAGCAGGGGACTAAAGGGGAATTTTGAGGGTCTATCCTACGAGCAGTACTTC.

In this sample, this clone turned up once. The J gene is TRBJ2-1, the V gene TRBV1; the table names TRBD2, a call not compared with the DNA. TRBV1 is a documented pseudogene. CDR3 length equals 17 residues. This CDR3 reads CTSSQAAGSSSYNEQFF. Here the CDR3 DNA reads TGCACCAGCAGCCAAGCTGCGGGAAGTAGCTCCTACAATGAGCAGTTCTTC.

The rearrangement links TRBV6-5 to TRBJ2-7, with D uncertain. V lost 5 bases and J 3 bases, leaving 8 bases between the germline ends. The CDR3 runs 12 residues. CDR1 is MNHEY, CDR2 SVGAGI, per germline. CDR3 sequence (DNA): TGTGCCAGCAGTAAGATGGTCTACGAGCAGTACTTC. Its protein is CASSKMVYEQYF.

This clone occurred once. The V and J genes are TRBV9 and TRBJ2-2, with 7 bases matching TRBD2. This CDR3 region has 14 residues. Germline V gene data show CDR1 as SGDLS and CDR2 as YYNGEE. Unmatched junction bases numbered 4, after V lost 3 bases and J lost 5 bases. CDR3 DNA sequence: TGTGCCAGCAGCGCCGGACTAGATACCGGGGAGCTGTTTTTT. This codes for CASSAGLDTGELFF.

Details on this clone: This sample also contains other DNA sequences that code for the same CDR3. The chain carries TRBV5-1 and TRBJ2-7, with D perhaps TRBD2 (7 bases). The CDR3 has 14 residues. CDR1 is SGHRS, CDR2 YFSETQ, per germline. V lost 1 base and J lost 4, with 12 bases in between. The CDR3: CASSLTAGAYEQYF. The CDR3 nucleotides are TGCGCCAGCAGCTTGACGGCGGGGGCGTACGAGCAGTACTTC.

V is TRBV6-9 and J is TRBJ2-1; 9 nucleotides match TRBD1. Unmatched junction bases numbered 8, after V lost 5 bases and J lost 0 bases. The V gene's germline CDR1 is MNHGY and CDR2 SVAAGI. The CDR3 consists of 17 residues. The CDR3 spells CASSPTTGGNSYNEQFF. The CDR3 nucleotides are TGTGCCAGCAGTCCAACTACAGGGGGCAACTCCTACAATGAGCAGTTCTTC.

The chain combines TRBV28 with TRBJ2-5, with D possibly being TRBD1 (6 bases). V dropped 8 bases and J dropped 6 bases, with 13 bases sitting between them. Germline CDR1 and CDR2: MDHEN and SYDVKM. This CDR3 has 12 residues. This CDR3 reads CASQNRVQTQYF. The CDR3 DNA follows: TGTGCCAGCCAAAACAGGGTTCAGACCCAGTACTTC.

The rearrangement uses TRBV6-4 and TRBJ2-6; 9 bases map to TRBD1. V gave up 4 bases and J gave up 3 bases; unmatched junction bases: 4. The CDR3 runs 16 residues. Germline assignment: CDR1 MRHNA and CDR2 SNTAGT. DNA for the CDR3: TGTGCCAGCAGTGCACAGGGGGCGATTGGGGCCAACGTCCTGACTTTC. Translation: CASSAQGAIGANVLTF.